This TCR beta chain appears in the sequencing data of a study of response to subunit inactivated influenza vaccine. Findings of the study overall: The authors offered the suggestion that each seasonal influenza vaccination recruits few new T cells.

Per germline, CDR1 MGHDK and CDR2 SYGVNS. Trimming removed 4 bases from V and 5 bases from J, with 15 bases in between. The CDR3 totals 14 residues. TCRdb called the RT-PCR reads again in MiXCR, with one record for every CDR3 protein. The sample carries 450,000 to 600,000 distinct CDR3 sequences, less than 10% recorded once. This clonotype was detected many times. Its antigen remains unidentified. The chain has TRBV25-1 and TRBJ2-7; D is ambiguous. The clonotype was recovered from a man in his fifties or sixties who received an inactivated influenza vaccine. The sample was PBMCs from blood, taken less than 30 months after vaccination. In nucleotides, the CDR3 is TGTGCCAGCAGTGGGAAGAGCTGGGTAGACGAGCAGTACTTC. Translation: CASSGKSWVDEQYF.